What follows are 30 T cell receptor beta chains derived from one specimen sequenced in a study of glioma-infiltrating T cells. TCR alpha and beta CDR3 regions were amplified from RNA using iRepertoire nested multiplex PCR. TCRdb recomputed calls from the multiplex PCR reads with MiXCR, one row per CDR3 protein. This sample carries about 380,000 distinct CDR3 sequences, approximately 42% of them seen once, and the ten largest clones take approximately 12%. The sample taken for sequencing was glioma tissue, nonneoplastic brain tissue, or PBMCs (not recorded which). The source is a human donor with low-grade glioma or glioblastoma, undergoing nonglioma brain surgery, or in good health (not recorded which).

The DNA of the CDR3 is TGTGCCAGCAGTGAGTTTAATCAGAGCCTCCAAGAGACCCAGTACTTC. Translated: CASSEFNQSLQETQYF. J is TRBJ2-5 and V is TRBV6-5, with no clear D. Trimming shortened V by 5 bases and J by 1 base, and 17 bases separated the two germline ends. Germline V CDR1 and CDR2: MNHEY, SVGAGI. CDR3 length: 16 residues.

This clonotype occurred a few times. The rearrangement uses TRBV28 and TRBJ2-5; 13 bases are shared with TRBD2. This CDR3 contains 19 residues. CDR1 MDHEN and CDR2 SYDVKM come from the germline V gene. V dropped 0 bases and J dropped 2; count of bases not matched to a gene: 9. The CDR3 sequence is CASSLWTGLAGTMQETQYF. As DNA, the CDR3 is TGTGCCAGCAGTTTATGGACGGGACTAGCGGGGACCATGCAAGAGACCCAGTACTTC.

In this sample, this clonotype turned up many times. The gene calls are TRBV7-9 and TRBJ2-5; possible D gene TRBD1, 5 bases. V was pared by 3 bases and J by 2 bases, with 7 bases between. CDR1 is SEHNR, CDR2 FQNEAQ, per germline (reference sequence). This CDR3 region has 13 residues. The CDR3 DNA reads TGTGCCAGCAGCTTGCGACAGCAAGAGACCCAGTACTTC. Its translation is CASSLRQQETQYF.

This clonotype was detected only a few times. The chain joins TRBV7-6 to TRBJ2-2; 8 nucleotides agree with TRBD1. Germline V CDR1 and CDR2: SGHVS, FNYEAQ. Germline trimming cut 3 bases from V and 7 bases from J; bases unmatched to any gene: 1. CDR3 size: 13 residues. The CDR3 loop reads CASSLTGDGELFF. The CDR3 coding sequence is TGTGCCAGCAGCTTGACAGGGGACGGGGAGCTGTTTTTT.

In its sample, this clonotype was seen many times. V and J are TRBV20-1 and TRBJ2-1; D is unresolved. Trimming removed 1 base at V and 0 bases at J, with 13 bases between. This CDR3 is built from 16 residues. CDR1 is DFQATT, CDR2 SNEGSKA, per germline (reference sequence). Here the CDR3 DNA reads TGCAGTGCTAGAGTCCGAACGGCCACCTCCTACAATGAGCAGTTCTTC. Translation: CSARVRTATSYNEQFF.

The chain is built from TRBV4-2 and TRBJ1-5, with D possibly matching TRBD1 (5 bases). The CDR3 contains 15 residues. The germline V gene has CDR1 LGHNA and CDR2 YNFKEQ. Trimming removed 2 bases from V and 6 bases from J, with 14 bases in between. DNA for the CDR3: TGTGCCAGCAGCCAACAGGGTAAATCCGTTCAGCCCCAGCATTTT. It yields the protein CASSQQGKSVQPQHF.

CDR3 loop: CASSFGTGIHQPQHF. CDR3 DNA sequence: TGTGCCAGCAGCTTTGGGACAGGGATTCATCAGCCCCAGCATTTT. V usage is TRBV7-9 and J usage is TRBJ1-5, with TRBD1 matching over 9 bases. V shed 3 bases, J shed 5 bases, and the junction held 5 bases outside the gene matches. This CDR3 spans 15 amino acids. CDR1 and CDR2 (germline): SEHNR, FQNEAQ (reference sequence).

Of note for this clonotype: This may come from a read error, since a much larger clone is one base off. The chain employs TRBV28 and TRBJ2-5, with 12 nucleotides matching TRBD2. This CDR3 has 18 residues. The junction had 20 bases not matched to a gene; V was cut back by 6 bases and J by 9 bases. Germline CDR1 reads MDHEN; CDR2 reads SYDVKM. In DNA, the CDR3 is TGTGCCAGCAGCTCGATAGAAACTAGCGGGAGGCGCCAGAAGGCCCAGTACTTC. Translated: CASSSIETSGRRQKAQYF.

This clonotype was seen a handful of times. The chain has TRBV6-1 and TRBJ2-2; 11 bases agree with TRBD2. Germline V gives CDR1 MNHNS, CDR2 SASEGT. Trimming removed 7 bases from V and 5 bases from J; junction bases left unmatched: 3. CDR3 length equals 14 residues. The CDR3 region has the DNA TGTGCCAGCATGACTAGCGGGGTGACCGGGGAGCTGTTTTTT. It yields the protein CASMTSGVTGELFF.

This clonotype was observed a few times. This chain uses TRBV7-2 with TRBJ2-5; unclear D gene. This CDR3 comprises 13 residues. Trimming took 5 bases from V and 4 from J, leaving 11 bases between them. The germline V gene has CDR1 SGHTA and CDR2 FQGNSA. CDR3 nucleotides: TGTGCCAGCAGCGGGCCGGGCCGAGAGACCCAGTACTTC. Translated: CASSGPGRETQYF.

Points on this clonotype: A junction end diverges from the germline sequence, so it may reflect a read error. This sequence joins TRBV19 and TRBJ1-5; TRBD1 might be the D (5 bases). The germline V gene encodes CDR1 LNHDA and CDR2 SQIVND (reference sequence). The length of the CDR3 is 13 residues. CDR3 region: CDSSGGRNQPQHF. The CDR3 DNA follows: TGTGACAGTAGTGGGGGACGGAATCAGCCCCAGCATTTT.

V and J are TRBV24-1 and TRBJ2-1, with 11 bases fitting TRBD2. The CDR3 is 16 amino acids. V lost 3 bases, J lost 8 bases, and 8 bases stayed unmatched. Germline CDR1 and CDR2: KGHDR and SFDVKD. CDR3 sequence reads: CATSDPTSGSTDEQFF. CDR3 DNA: TGTGCCACCAGTGATCCCACTAGCGGGAGTACGGATGAGCAGTTCTTC.

The chain carries TRBV12-3 or TRBV12-4 and TRBJ2-3, with 7 nucleotides matching TRBD2. The V and J ends lost 3 bases and 4 bases, in that order; junction bases with no gene match: 4. The CDR3 is made up of 14 amino acids. In DNA form, the CDR3 reads TGTGCCAGCAGTTTGCGGGAGCCCCCAGATACGCAGTATTTT. It translates to CASSLREPPDTQYF.

This clonotype was observed a handful of times. This chain connects TRBV3-1 to TRBJ2-1; D is undetermined. V was cut by 0 bases and J by 2 bases, with 8 bases left in between. The length of the CDR3 is 15 residues. Germline-derived CDR1 and CDR2 are LGHDT and YNNKEL (reference sequence). The CDR3 sequence: CASSQEVGTYNEQFF. DNA for the CDR3: TGTGCCAGCAGCCAAGAGGTAGGGACCTACAATGAGCAGTTCTTC.

The table lists this clonotype with many counts. This chain joins TRBV20-1 and TRBJ1-5; D possibly corresponds to TRBD1 (5 bases). Between the trimmed V and J ends, which lost 6 bases and 0 bases, there was a span of 15 bases. This CDR3 contains 15 residues. Germline CDR1 and CDR2: DFQATT and SNEGSKA (reference sequence). CDR3 region: CSASRAIFSNQPQHF. The CDR3 bases are TGCAGTGCCAGCAGGGCCATCTTTAGCAATCAGCCCCAGCATTTT.

This clonotype was found a few times. This chain uses TRBV28 with TRBJ2-1, with 7 bases matching TRBD2. Losses at the gene ends were 2 bases for V and 2 bases for J; bases not matched to a gene: 6. The CDR3 is 16 amino acids. In germline, CDR1 is MDHEN, CDR2 SYDVKM. The CDR3 nucleotides read TGTGCCAGCAGTTTACGTTTCCGGGGGGCCTACAATGAGCAGTTCTTC. Translating gives CASSLRFRGAYNEQFF. The variable domain in full, completed from reference TRBV28 and TRBJ2-1, reads DVKVTQSSRYLVKRTGEKVFLECVQDMDHENMFWYRQDPGLGLRLIYFSYDVKMKEKGDIPEGYSVSREKKERFSLILESASTNQTSMYLCASSLRFRGAYNEQFFGPGTRLTVL.

This clonotype was seen more than once but under ten times. This chain uses TRBV11-2 with TRBJ2-1; D unresolved. Trimming stripped 1 base from V and 0 bases from J, with 13 bases between. CDR3 length equals 17 residues. Germline assignment: CDR1 SGHAT and CDR2 FQNNGV. This CDR3 is CASSLGTMGSSYNEQFF. The CDR3 DNA is TGTGCCAGCAGCTTAGGTACAATGGGAAGCTCCTACAATGAGCAGTTCTTC.

The gene calls are TRBV20-1 and TRBJ2-2, with 12 bases fitting TRBD2. The CDR3 consists of 17 residues. The germline gives CDR1 DFQATT, CDR2 SNEGSKA (reference sequence). V was pared by 3 bases and J by 4 bases, with 9 bases of the junction left unmatched. This CDR3 is CSARRLAGDSGTGELFF. CDR3 DNA sequence: TGCAGTGCTAGGAGACTAGCGGGAGATTCGGGCACCGGGGAGCTGTTTTTT.

This clonotype has a count of ten or more. The CDR3 loop reads CASRGTGNTEAFF. CDR3 nucleotides: TGTGCCAGCAGGGGGACAGGGAACACTGAAGCTTTCTTT. The J gene is TRBJ1-1, the V gene TRBV6-2 or TRBV6-3; 8 bases map to TRBD1. Trimming cost V 6 bases and J 1 base; bases outside gene matches: 1. The CDR3 extends over 13 amino acids. CDR1 and CDR2 from the germline V gene are MNHEY and SVGEGT.

Notes on this clonotype: A read error may be the cause here, since a much bigger clone is one base away. This chain joins TRBV27 and TRBJ2-1; D possibly corresponds to TRBD2 (6 bases). The CDR3 extends over 14 amino acids. Germline lookup yields CDR1 MNHEY and CDR2 SMNVEV (reference sequence). CDR3 coding DNA: TGTGCCAGCAGTTTGTTCGGGAGCTACAATGAGCATTTCTTC. It encodes CASSLFGSYNEHFF.

The rearrangement joins TRBV19 to TRBJ2-1, with a tentative D call TRBD1 (6 bases). Germline lookup yields CDR1 LNHDA and CDR2 SQIVND (reference sequence). The length of the CDR3 is 15 residues. The V gene lost 0 bases and the J gene lost 9 bases, with 15 bases spanning the gap. CDR3 bases: TGTGCCAGTAGTATAGATTCTCAGGGGTCGGGTGAGCAGTTCTTC. Protein sequence: CASSIDSQGSGEQFF.

This clonotype came up once. Germline and junction disagree at one end, which may indicate a read error. The chain has TRBV7-9 and TRBJ1-1; 8 nucleotides align to TRBD1. The CDR3 sequence is 13 residues long. Germline-derived CDR1 and CDR2 are SEHNR and FQNEAQ (reference sequence). The CDR3 here is CAGSPGQETEAFF. The CDR3 DNA reads as TGTGCCGGCAGCCCGGGACAGGAAACTGAAGCTTTCTTT.

V usage is TRBV6-6 and J usage is TRBJ1-5; maybe TRBD1 (5 bases). Germline assignment: CDR1 MNHNY and CDR2 SVGAGI (reference sequence). The V and J ends lost 5 bases and 6 bases respectively, with 17 bases between them. The CDR3 sequence is 15 residues long. CDR3 residues: CASSPQGRGSQPQHF. CDR3 nucleotide sequence: TGTGCCAGCAGTCCTCAGGGACGCGGCAGTCAGCCCCAGCATTTT.

This clonotype appeared a few times. The rearrangement links TRBV29-1 to TRBJ2-3, with 12 bases matching TRBD2. The CDR3 consists of 14 residues. CDR1 is SQVTM and CDR2 is ANQGSEA in the germline V gene. Trimming at V came to 6 bases and at J to 1 base, leaving 2 bases not matched to a gene. DNA of the CDR3: TGCAGCGTCCGACTAGCGGGAGGCACAGATACGCAGTATTTT. This codes for CSVRLAGGTDTQYF.

The chain links TRBV19 to TRBJ2-3; 7 bases agree with TRBD2. This CDR3 is 17 amino acids long. The germline V gene encodes CDR1 LNHDA and CDR2 SQIVND (reference sequence). V shed 5 bases and J 0 bases; nucleotides not matched to a gene: 11. The DNA for the CDR3 is TGTGCCAGTAGTCCAGAGGCTAGCGGTCGGAGCACAGATACGCAGTATTTT. This sequence encodes CASSPEASGRSTDTQYF.

The table lists this clonotype with a few counts. This rearrangement joins TRBV11-2 to TRBJ2-3; D unclear. The V gene's germline CDR1 is SGHAT and CDR2 FQNNGV. The CDR3 is 13 residues long. Trimming removed 5 bases at V and 4 bases at J, with 10 bases between. This CDR3 is CASSPSGSDTQYF. The CDR3 bases are TGTGCCAGCAGCCCGTCCGGGTCAGATACGCAGTATTTT. The variable domain in full, completed from reference TRBV11-2 and TRBJ2-3, reads EAGVAQSPRYKIIEKRQSVAFWCNPISGHATLYWYQQILGQGPKLLIQFQNNGVVDDSQLPKDRFSAERLKGVDSTLKIQPAKLEDSAVYLCASSPSGSDTQYFGPGTRLTVL.

The rearrangement uses TRBV6-1 and TRBJ2-1; no clear D. The CDR3 spans 13 residues. Trimming left V 5 bases short and J 10 bases short, with 15 bases between. Germline values: CDR1 MNHNS, CDR2 SASEGT. CDR3 loop: CASSYGVGGEQFF. In DNA, the CDR3 is TGTGCCAGCAGTTATGGGGTGGGCGGCGAGCAGTTCTTC.

Concerning this clonotype: This could be a read error, since a much larger clone is one nucleotide away. The CDR3 DNA reads TGTGCCAACAGTTTCCGTCTAGCGGGGGAGACCCAGTACTTC. This encodes CANSFRLAGETQYF. The V and J genes are TRBV27 and TRBJ2-5, with 9 positions matching TRBD2. The CDR3 runs to 14 residues. Germline V lookup: CDR1 MNHEY, CDR2 SMNVEV (reference sequence).

The V call is TRBV4-3, the J call TRBJ1-2; D might be TRBD1 (5 bases). CDR1 and CDR2 (germline): LGHNA, YSLEER. CDR3 length: 17 residues. V lost 1 base and J lost 4, with 19 bases in between. CDR3 bases: TGCGCCAGCAGCCAAGGCCGTCGGGCAGTGGGGGGCTATGGCTACACCTTC. This gives the protein CASSQGRRAVGGYGYTF.

This chain joins TRBV19 and TRBJ1-5; D not certain. CDR1 is LNHDA and CDR2 is SQIVND in the germline V gene (reference sequence). This CDR3 comprises 14 residues. Trimming removed 4 bases at V and 0 bases at J, with 7 bases between. The CDR3 spells CASSTDDSNQPQHF. The CDR3 DNA reads as TGTGCCAGTAGTACCGACGATAGCAATCAGCCCCAGCATTTT.